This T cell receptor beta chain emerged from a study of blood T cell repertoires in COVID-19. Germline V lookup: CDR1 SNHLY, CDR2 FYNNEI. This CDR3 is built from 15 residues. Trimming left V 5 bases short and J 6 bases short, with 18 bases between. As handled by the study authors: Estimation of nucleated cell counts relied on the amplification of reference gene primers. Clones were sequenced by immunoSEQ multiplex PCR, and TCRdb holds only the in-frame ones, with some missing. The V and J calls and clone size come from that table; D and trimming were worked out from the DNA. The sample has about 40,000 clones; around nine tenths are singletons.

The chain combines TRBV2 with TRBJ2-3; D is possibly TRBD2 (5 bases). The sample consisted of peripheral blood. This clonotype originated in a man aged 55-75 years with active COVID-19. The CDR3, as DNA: TGTGCCAGCAGTTTACTAGTGTCAATCCCGGATACGCAGTATTTT. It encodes CASSLLVSIPDTQYF. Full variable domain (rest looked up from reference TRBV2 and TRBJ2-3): EPEVTQTPSHQVTQMGQEVILRCVPISNHLYFYWYRQILGQKVEFLVSFYNNEISEKSEIFDDQFSVERPDGSNFTLKIRSTKLEDSAMYFCASSLLVSIPDTQYFGPGTRLTVL.